This T cell receptor beta chain comes out of a study of cytomegalovirus exposure and HLA in healthy donors. Assay: immunoSEQ multiplex PCR; the TCRdb copy retains only in-frame clones and omits some. The sample carries around 93,000 clones, 85% recorded once. Germline CDR1 reads SGHVS; CDR2 reads FQNEAQ. The V and J ends lost 1 base and 2 bases, in that order; junction bases with no gene match: 8. The CDR3 is 18 amino acids. Sequenced material: PBMCs. V is TRBV7-8 and J is TRBJ2-3, with 11 bases lining up with TRBD2. This TCR came from a man aged 18-30 years in good health and CMV-seropositive. For the CDR3, the DNA is TGTGCCAGCAGCTTAGTGGGACTAGCGGCGCCTCCCACAGATACGCAGTATTTT. Translating gives CASSLVGLAAPPTDTQYF.